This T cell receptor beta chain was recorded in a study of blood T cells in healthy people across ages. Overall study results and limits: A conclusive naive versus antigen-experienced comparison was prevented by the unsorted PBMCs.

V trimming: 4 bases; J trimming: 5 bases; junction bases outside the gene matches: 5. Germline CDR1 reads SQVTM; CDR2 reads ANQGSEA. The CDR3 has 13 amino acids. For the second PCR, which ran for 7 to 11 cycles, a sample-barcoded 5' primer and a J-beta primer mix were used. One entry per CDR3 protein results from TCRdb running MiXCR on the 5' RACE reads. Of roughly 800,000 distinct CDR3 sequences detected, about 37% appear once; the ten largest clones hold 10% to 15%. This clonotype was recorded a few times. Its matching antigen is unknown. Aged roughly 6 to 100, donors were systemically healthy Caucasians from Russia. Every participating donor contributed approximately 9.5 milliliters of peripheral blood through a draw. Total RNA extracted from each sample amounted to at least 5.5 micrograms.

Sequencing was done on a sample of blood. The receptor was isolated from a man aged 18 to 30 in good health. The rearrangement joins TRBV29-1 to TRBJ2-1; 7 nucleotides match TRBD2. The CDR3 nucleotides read TGCAGCGTTGCGACGGGGGGAGACAATGAGCAGTTCTTC. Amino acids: CSVATGGDNEQFF.